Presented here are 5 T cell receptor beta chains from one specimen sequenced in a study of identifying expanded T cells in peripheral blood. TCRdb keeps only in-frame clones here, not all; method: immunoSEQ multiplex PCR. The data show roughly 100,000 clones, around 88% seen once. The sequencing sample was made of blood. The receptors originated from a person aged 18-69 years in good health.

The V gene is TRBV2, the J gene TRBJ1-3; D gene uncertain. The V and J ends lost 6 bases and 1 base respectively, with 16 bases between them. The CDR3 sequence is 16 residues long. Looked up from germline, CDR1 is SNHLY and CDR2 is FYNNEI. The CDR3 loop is CASSSGPRGSGNTIYF. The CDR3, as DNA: TGTGCCAGCAGCTCCGGCCCCCGCGGGTCTGGAAACACCATATATTTT.

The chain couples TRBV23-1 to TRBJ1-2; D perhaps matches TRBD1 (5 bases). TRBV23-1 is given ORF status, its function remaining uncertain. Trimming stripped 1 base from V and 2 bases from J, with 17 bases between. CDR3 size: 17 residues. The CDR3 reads CASSQLARVRVNYGYTF. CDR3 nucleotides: TGCGCCAGCAGTCAATTGGCCAGGGTCAGGGTAAACTATGGCTACACCTTC.

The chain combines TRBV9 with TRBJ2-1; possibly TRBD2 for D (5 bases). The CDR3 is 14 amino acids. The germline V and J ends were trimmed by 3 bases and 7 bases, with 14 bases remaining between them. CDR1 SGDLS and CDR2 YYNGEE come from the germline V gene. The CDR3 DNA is TGTGCCAGCAGCGGGATGGACTTCTCTAATGAGCAGTTCTTC. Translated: CASSGMDFSNEQFF.

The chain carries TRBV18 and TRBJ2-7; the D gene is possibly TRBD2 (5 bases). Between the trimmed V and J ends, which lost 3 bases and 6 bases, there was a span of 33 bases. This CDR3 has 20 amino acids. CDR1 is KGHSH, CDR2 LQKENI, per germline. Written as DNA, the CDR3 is TGTGCCAGCTCACCGGGTGGAACCAAAATGGGCTCGGGATATTCGCGCGAGCAGTACTTC. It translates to CASSPGGTKMGSGYSREQYF.

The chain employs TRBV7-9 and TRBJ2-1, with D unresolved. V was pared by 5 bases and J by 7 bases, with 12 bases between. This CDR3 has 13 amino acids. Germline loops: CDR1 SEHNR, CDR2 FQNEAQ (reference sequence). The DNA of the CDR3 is TGTGCCAGCAGCCTGACTCGGTGGAATGAGCAGTTCTTC. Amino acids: CASSLTRWNEQFF.